This T cell receptor beta chain was found in a study of lymphopenia after photon versus proton radiotherapy. Clones were sequenced by immunoSEQ multiplex PCR, and TCRdb holds only the in-frame ones, with some missing. The sample includes 150,000 to 200,000 clones, roughly nine tenths of them seen just once. CDR1 and CDR2 from the germline V gene are SQVTM and ANQGSEA. The CDR3 consists of 14 residues. Deletions cut 2 bases from V and 4 bases from J, with 14 bases between. The genes are TRBV29-1 and TRBJ2-5; TRBD1 is a possible D gene (6 bases). This specimen was peripheral blood, taken from a patient treated with photon-based radiotherapy. This receptor was identified in a man aged 45-65 years with gastric cancer. The CDR3 coding sequence is TGCAGCGTTGAAATAGGGGGTCCCGGAGAGACCCAGTACTTC. Protein sequence: CSVEIGGPGETQYF.